Listed below are T cell receptor beta chains from one sample, sequenced in a study of beta chain features in type 1 diabetes. The method was immunoSEQ multiplex PCR; TCRdb's version includes in-frame clones alone and lacks a portion of them. The sample carries a few hundred thousand clones, less than 15% recorded once. Input material: naive CD4+ T cells from blood. These receptors were obtained from a young woman in good health. Each CDR3 is given with its conserved first and last residue. The size of a clone is reported for some rows only, either as once, few or many, or as a class for expanded clones.

J: TRBJ2-5; V: TRBV4-1; size: NA; CDR3: CASSQDRGGLGETQYF
J: TRBJ2-1; V: TRBV11-3; size: few; CDR3: CASSWASSNEQFF
J: TRBJ2-7; V: TRBV28; size: NA; CDR3: CASRPDRVGYEQYF
J: TRBJ2-7; V: TRBV29-1; size: few; CDR3: CSVGTSGGYEQYF
J: TRBJ1-1; V: TRBV28; size: NA; CDR3: CASSLRLSEAFF
J: TRBJ2-3; V: TRBV6-5; size: few; CDR3: CASSSSAVLSTDTQYF
J: TRBJ2-1; V: TRBV20-1; size: NA; CDR3: CSARGRGEQFF
J: TRBJ2-5; V: TRBV2; size: NA; CDR3: CASSLGRAAGETQYF
J: TRBJ2-7; V: TRBV29-1; size: NA; CDR3: CSVARESYEQYF
J: TRBJ2-1; V: TRBV9; size: NA; CDR3: CASSVSGRSYNEQFF
J: TRBJ1-3; V: TRBV29-1; size: few; CDR3: CSVRRSGGNTIYF
J: TRBJ2-2; V: TRBV2; size: NA; CDR3: CASSVGHENTGELFF
J: TRBJ2-3; V: TRBV19; size: NA; CDR3: CASSPGFFTDTQYF
J: TRBJ1-4; V: TRBV2; size: few; CDR3: CASRRDDRVGEKLFF
J: TRBJ1-5; V: TRBV27; size: few; CDR3: CASSLTGVRGQPQHF
J: TRBJ2-2; V: TRBV6-6; size: NA; CDR3: CASTNWNTGELFF
J: TRBJ2-3; V: TRBV27; size: few; CDR3: CASSGSQGDTQYF
J: TRBJ2-3; V: TRBV7-9; size: few; CDR3: CASSLSLQGTQYF
J: TRBJ2-7; V: TRBV11-2; size: NA; CDR3: CASSSLAGGPYEQYF
J: TRBJ2-3; V: TRBV20-1; size: few; CDR3: CSATLRDTQYF
J: TRBJ2-1; V: TRBV9; size: few; CDR3: CASSTSGRADNEQFF
J: TRBJ2-5; V: TRBV2; size: NA; CDR3: CASEEGETQYF
J: TRBJ2-2; V: TRBV7-9; size: few; CDR3: CASSFRTSGTGELFF
J: TRBJ2-1; V: TRBV4-1; size: few; CDR3: CASSQPSGRGYNEQFF
J: TRBJ2-6; V: TRBV19; size: NA; CDR3: CASSSNPTVGANVLTF
J: TRBJ1-5; V: TRBV28; size: few; CDR3: CASSFDSRTNQPQHF
J: TRBJ2-3; V: TRBV6-5; size: few; CDR3: CASREGLSTDTQYF
J: TRBJ2-7; V: TRBV9; size: few; CDR3: CASSVAQASASYEQYF
J: TRBJ2-7; V: TRBV2; size: few; CDR3: CASSGGRATYEQYF
J: TRBJ2-1; V: TRBV6-5; size: NA; CDR3: CASSYRPGVGFNEQFF
J: TRBJ2-7; V: TRBV14; size: few; CDR3: CASSGPLYEQYF
J: TRBJ2-2; V: TRBV7-9; size: NA; CDR3: CASSLYGGSNTGELFF
J: TRBJ1-5; V: TRBV30; size: few; CDR3: CAGNQGGNQPQHF